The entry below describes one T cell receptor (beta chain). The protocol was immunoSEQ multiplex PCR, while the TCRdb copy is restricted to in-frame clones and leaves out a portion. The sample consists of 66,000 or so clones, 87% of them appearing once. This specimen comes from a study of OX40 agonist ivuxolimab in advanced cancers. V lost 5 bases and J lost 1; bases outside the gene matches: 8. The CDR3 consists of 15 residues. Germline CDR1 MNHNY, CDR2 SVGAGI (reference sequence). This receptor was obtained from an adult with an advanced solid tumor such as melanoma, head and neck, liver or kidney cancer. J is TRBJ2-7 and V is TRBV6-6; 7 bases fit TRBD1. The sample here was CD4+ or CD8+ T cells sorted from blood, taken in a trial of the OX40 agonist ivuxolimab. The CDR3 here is CASSTGQVKSYEQYF. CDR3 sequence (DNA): TGTGCCAGCAGTACCGGACAGGTGAAGTCCTACGAGCAGTACTTC.